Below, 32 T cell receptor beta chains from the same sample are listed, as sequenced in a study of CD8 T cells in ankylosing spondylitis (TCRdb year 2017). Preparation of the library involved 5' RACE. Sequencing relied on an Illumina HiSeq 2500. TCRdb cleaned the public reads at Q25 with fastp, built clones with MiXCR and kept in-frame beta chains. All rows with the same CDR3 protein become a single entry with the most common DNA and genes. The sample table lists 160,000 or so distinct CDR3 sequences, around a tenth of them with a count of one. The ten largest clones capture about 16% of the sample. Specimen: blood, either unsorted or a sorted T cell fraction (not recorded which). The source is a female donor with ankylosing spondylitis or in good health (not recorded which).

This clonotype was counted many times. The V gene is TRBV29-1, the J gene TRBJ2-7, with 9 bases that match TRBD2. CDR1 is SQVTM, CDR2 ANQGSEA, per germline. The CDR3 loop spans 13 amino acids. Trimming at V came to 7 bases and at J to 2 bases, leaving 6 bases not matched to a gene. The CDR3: CSALAGLAYEQYF. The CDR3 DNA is TGCAGCGCCCTAGCGGGGCTTGCCTACGAGCAGTACTTC.

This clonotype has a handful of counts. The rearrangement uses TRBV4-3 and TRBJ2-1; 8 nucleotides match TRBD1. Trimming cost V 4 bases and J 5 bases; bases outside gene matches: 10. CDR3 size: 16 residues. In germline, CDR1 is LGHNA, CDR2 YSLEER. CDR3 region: CASSLDRGNENNEQFF. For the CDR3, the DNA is TGCGCCAGCAGCCTAGACAGGGGAAACGAGAACAATGAGCAGTTCTTC.

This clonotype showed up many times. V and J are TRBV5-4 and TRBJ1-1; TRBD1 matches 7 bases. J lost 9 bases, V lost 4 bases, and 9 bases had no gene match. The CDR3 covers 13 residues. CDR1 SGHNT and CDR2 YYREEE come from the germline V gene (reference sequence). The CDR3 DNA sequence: TGTGCCAGCAGCAGCGGGACAGTGAGTAAAGCTTTCTTT. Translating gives CASSSGTVSKAFF.

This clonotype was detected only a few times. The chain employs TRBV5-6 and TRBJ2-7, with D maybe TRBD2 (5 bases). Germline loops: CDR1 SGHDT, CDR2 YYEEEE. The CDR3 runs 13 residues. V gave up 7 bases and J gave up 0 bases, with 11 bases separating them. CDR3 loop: CASQRGSSYEQYF. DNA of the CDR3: TGTGCCAGCCAGAGAGGGAGCTCCTACGAGCAGTACTTC.

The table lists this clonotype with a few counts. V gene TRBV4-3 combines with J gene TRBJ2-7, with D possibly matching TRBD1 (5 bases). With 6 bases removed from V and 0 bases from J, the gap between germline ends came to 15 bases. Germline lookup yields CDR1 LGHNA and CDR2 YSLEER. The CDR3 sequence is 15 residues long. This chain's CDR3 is CASSPGASSSYEQYF. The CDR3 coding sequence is TGCGCCAGCAGTCCTGGGGCTTCTAGCTCCTACGAGCAGTACTTC.

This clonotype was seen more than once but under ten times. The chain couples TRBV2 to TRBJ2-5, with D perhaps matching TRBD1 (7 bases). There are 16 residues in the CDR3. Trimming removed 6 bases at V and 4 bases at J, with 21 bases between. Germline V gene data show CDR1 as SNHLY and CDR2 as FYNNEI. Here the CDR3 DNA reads TGTGCCAGCAGAGACCCAACCAGGGGGGAAAGAGAGACCCAGTACTTC. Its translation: CASRDPTRGERETQYF.

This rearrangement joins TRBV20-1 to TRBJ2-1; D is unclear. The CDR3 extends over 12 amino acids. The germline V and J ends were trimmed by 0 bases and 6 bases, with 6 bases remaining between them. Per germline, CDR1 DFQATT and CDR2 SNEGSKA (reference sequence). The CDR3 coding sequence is TGCAGTGCTAGAGATAAGGGCAATGAGCAGTTCTTC. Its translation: CSARDKGNEQFF.

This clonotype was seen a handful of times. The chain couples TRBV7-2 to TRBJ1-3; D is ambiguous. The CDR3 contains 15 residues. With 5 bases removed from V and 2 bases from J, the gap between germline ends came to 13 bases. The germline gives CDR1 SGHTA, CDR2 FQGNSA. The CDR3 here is CASSATWYTGNTIYF. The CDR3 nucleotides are TGTGCCAGCAGCGCGACCTGGTATACTGGAAACACCATATATTTT.

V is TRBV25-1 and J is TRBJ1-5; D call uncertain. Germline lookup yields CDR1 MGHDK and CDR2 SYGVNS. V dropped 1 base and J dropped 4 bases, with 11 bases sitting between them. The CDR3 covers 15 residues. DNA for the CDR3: TGTGCCAGCAGTGAATTAGGGAAGGAAAATCAGCCCCAGCATTTT. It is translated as CASSELGKENQPQHF. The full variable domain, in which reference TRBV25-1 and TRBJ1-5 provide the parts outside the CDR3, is EADIYQTPRYLVIGTGKKITLECSQTMGHDKMYWYQQDPGMELHLIHYSYGVNSTEKGDLSSESTVSRIRTEHFPLTLESARPSHTSQYLCASSELGKENQPQHFGDGTRLSIL.

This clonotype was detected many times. The CDR3 region has the DNA TGTGCCAGCAGCTTTGGGACAGGGCACAATGAGCAGTTCTTC. Residues: CASSFGTGHNEQFF. J is TRBJ2-1 and V is TRBV5-5; 9 bases are a match to TRBD1. V was clipped by 2 bases and J by 5 bases; unmatched bases: 2. The CDR3 spans 14 residues. Germline lookup yields CDR1 SGHKS and CDR2 YYEKEE (reference sequence).

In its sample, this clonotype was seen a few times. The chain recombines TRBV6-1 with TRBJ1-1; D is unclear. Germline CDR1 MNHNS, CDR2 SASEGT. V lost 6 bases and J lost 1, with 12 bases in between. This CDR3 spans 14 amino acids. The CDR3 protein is CASSLIAGNTEAFF. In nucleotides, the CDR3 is TGTGCCAGCAGCCTGATTGCGGGGAACACTGAAGCTTTCTTT.

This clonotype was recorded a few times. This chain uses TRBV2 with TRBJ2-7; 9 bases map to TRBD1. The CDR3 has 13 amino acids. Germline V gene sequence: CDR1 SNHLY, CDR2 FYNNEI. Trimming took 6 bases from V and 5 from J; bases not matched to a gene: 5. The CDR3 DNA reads TGTGCCAGCAGGGGGGGACAGGGAGACGAGCAGTACTTC. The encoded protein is CASRGGQGDEQYF.

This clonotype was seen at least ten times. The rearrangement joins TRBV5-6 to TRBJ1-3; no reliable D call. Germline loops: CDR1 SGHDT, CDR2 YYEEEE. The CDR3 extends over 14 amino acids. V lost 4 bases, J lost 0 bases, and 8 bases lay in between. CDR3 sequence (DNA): TGTGCCAGCAGCATGCGGAACTCTGGAAACACCATATATTTT. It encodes CASSMRNSGNTIYF.

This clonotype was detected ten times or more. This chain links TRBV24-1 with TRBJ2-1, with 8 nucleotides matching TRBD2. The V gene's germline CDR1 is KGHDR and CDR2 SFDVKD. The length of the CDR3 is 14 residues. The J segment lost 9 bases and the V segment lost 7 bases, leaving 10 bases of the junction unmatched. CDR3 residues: CATSDLAGRGEQFF. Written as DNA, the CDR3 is TGTGCCACCAGCGACCTAGCGGGCCGGGGTGAGCAGTTCTTC.

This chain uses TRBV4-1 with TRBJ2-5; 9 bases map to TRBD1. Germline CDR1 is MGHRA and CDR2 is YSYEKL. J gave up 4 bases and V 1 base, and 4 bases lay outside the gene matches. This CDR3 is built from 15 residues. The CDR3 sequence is CASSQVADRGETQYF. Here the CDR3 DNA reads TGCGCCAGCAGCCAAGTGGCGGACAGGGGAGAGACCCAGTACTTC.

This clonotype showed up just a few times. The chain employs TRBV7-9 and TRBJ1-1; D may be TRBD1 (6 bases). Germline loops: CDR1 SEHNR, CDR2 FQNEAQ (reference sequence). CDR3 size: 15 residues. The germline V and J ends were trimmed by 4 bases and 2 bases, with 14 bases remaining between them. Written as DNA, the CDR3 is TGTGCCAGCAGCTACCGAACAGGGCTCAACACTGAAGCTTTCTTT. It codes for CASSYRTGLNTEAFF. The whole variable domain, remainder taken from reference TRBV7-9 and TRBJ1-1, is DTGVSQNPRHKITKRGQNVTFRCDPISEHNRLYWYRQTLGQGPEFLTYFQNEAQLEKSRLLSDRFSAERPKGSFSTLEIQRTEQGDSAMYLCASSYRTGLNTEAFFGQGTRLTVV.

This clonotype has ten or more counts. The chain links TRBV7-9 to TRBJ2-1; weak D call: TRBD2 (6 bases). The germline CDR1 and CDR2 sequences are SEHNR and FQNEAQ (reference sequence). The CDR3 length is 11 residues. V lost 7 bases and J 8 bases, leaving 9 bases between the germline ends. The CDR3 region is CASTGGDEQFF. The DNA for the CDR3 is TGTGCCAGCACCGGAGGGGATGAGCAGTTCTTC.

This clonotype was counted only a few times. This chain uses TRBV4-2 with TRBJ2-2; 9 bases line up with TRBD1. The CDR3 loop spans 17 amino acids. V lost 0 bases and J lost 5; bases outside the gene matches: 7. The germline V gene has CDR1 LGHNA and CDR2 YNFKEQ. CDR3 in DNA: TGTGCCAGCAGCCAAGAATCGGGGGACAGGGAAACCGGGGAGCTGTTTTTT. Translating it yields CASSQESGDRETGELFF.

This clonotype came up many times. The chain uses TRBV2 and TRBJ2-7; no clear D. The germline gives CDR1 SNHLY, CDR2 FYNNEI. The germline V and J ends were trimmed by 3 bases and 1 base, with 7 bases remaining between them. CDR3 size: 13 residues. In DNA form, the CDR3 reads TGTGCCAGCAGTGACGGCAGTTCCTACGAGCAGTACTTC. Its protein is CASSDGSSYEQYF. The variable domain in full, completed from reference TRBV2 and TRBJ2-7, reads EPEVTQTPSHQVTQMGQEVILRCVPISNHLYFYWYRQILGQKVEFLVSFYNNEISEKSEIFDDQFSVERPDGSNFTLKIRSTKLEDSAMYFCASSDGSSYEQYFGPGTRLTVT.

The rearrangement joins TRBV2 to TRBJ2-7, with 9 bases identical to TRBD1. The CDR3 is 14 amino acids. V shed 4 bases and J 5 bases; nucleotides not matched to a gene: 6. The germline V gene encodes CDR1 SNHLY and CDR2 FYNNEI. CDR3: CASSGWDRDHEQYF. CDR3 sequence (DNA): TGTGCCAGCAGTGGGTGGGACAGGGACCACGAGCAGTACTTC.

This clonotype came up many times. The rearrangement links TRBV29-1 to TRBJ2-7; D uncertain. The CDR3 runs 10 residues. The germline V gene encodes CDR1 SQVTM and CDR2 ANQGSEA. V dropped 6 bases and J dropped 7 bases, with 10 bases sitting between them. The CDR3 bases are TGCAGCGTGACGGACGGGGAGCAGTACTTC. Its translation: CSVTDGEQYF.

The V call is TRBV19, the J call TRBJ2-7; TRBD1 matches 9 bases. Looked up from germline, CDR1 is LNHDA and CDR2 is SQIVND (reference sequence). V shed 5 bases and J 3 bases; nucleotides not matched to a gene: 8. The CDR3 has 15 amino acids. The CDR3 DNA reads TGTGCCAGTAGTTCCCGGACAGGGGCGTTCTACGAGCAGTACTTC. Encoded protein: CASSSRTGAFYEQYF.

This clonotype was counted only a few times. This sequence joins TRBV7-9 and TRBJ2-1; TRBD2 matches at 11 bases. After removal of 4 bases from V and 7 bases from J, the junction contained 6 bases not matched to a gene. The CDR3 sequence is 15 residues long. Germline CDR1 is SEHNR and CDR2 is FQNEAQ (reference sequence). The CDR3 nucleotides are TGTGCCAGCAGCTCGGAGTTAGCGGGAGGGAATGAGCAGTTCTTC. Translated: CASSSELAGGNEQFF.

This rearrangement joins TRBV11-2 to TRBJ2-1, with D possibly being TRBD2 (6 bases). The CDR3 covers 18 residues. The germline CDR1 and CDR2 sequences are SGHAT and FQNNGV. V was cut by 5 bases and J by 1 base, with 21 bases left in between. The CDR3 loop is CASSAGTPASVSYNEQFF. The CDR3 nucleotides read TGTGCCAGCAGCGCCGGGACTCCCGCCAGCGTTTCCTACAATGAGCAGTTCTTC.

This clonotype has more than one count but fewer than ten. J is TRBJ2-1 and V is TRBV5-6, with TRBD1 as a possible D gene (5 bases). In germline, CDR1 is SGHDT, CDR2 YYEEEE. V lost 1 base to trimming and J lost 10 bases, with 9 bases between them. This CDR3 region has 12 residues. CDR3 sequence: CASSLRGLEQFF. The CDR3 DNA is TGTGCCAGCAGCTTGAGGGGCTTGGAGCAGTTCTTC. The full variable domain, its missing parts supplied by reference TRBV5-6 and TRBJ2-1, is DAGVTQSPTHLIKTRGQQVTLRCSPKSGHDTVSWYQQALGQGPQFIFQYYEEEERQRGNFPDRFSGHQFPNYSSELNVNALLLGDSALYLCASSLRGLEQFFGPGTRLTVL.

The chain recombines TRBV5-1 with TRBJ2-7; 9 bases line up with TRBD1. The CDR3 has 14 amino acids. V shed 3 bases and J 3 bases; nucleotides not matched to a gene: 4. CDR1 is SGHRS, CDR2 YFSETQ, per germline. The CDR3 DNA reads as TGCGCCAGCAGCTGGACAGGGGTTAGCTACGAGCAGTACTTC. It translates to CASSWTGVSYEQYF.

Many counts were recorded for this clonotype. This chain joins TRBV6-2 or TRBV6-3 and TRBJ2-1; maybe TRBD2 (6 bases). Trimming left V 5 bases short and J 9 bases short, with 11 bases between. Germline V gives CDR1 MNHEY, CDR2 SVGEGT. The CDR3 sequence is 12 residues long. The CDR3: CASSLGGAEQFF. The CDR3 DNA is TGTGCCAGCAGTCTCGGAGGGGCTGAGCAGTTCTTC.

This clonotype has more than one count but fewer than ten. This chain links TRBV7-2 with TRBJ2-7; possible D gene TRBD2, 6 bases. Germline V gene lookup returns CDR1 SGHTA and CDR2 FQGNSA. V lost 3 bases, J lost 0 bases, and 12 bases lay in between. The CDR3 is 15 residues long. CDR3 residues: CASSLASASSYEQYF. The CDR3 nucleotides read TGTGCCAGCAGCTTGGCTAGCGCGAGCTCCTACGAGCAGTACTTC.

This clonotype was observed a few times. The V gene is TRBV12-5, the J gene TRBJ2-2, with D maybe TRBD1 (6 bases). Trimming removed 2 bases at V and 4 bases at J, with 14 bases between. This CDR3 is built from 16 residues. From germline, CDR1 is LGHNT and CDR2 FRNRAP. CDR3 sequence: CASGLLQGWGTGELFF. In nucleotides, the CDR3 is TGTGCTAGTGGTTTGTTACAGGGATGGGGCACCGGGGAGCTGTTTTTT.

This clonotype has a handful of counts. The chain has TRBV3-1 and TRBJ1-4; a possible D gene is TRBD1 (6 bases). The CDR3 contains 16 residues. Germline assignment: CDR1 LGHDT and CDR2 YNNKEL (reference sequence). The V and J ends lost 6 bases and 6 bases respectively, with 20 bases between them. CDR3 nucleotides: TGTGCCAGCAGGCCTTCGATGGGGACAACATATGAAAAACTGTTTTTT. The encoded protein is CASRPSMGTTYEKLFF.

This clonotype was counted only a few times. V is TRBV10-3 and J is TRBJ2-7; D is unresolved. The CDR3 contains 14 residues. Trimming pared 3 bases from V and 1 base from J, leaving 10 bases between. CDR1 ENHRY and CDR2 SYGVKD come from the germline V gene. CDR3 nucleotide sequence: TGTGCCATCAGTGACCGAGCGCCGTCCTACGAGCAGTACTTC. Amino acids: CAISDRAPSYEQYF.

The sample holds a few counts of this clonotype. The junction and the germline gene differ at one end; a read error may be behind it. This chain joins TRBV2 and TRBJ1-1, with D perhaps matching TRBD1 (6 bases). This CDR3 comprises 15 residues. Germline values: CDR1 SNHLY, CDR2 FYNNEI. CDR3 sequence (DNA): TGTGTCAGCAGAATTTCAGTAGGGGGGCACACTGAAGCTTTCTTT. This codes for CVSRISVGGHTEAFF.